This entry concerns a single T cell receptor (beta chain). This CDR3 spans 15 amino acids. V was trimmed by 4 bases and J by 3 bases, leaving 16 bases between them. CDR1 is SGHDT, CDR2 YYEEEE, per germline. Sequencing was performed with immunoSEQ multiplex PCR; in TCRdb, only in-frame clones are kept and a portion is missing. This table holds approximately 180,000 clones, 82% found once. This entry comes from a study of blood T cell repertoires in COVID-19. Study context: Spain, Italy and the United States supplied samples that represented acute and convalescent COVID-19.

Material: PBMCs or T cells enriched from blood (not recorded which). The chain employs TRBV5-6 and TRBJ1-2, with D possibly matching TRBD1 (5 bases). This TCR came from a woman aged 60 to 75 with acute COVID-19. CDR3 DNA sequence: TGTGCCAGCAGCCCTGCGGGACGGGGTTACTATGGCTACACCTTC. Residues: CASSPAGRGYYGYTF.